This paragraph covers one T cell receptor beta chain sequence. This entry is derived from a study of blood T cell repertoires in COVID-19. Study-level background: Acute and convalescent COVID-19 specimens originated in the United States, Italy and Spain. Nucleic acid was either cDNA or gDNA, and it came from T cells, B-cell-depleted T cells, or PBMCs.

Source study methods: Reference gene primer amplification gave estimated nucleated cell counts. The data were produced by immunoSEQ multiplex PCR, yet TCRdb's version contains in-frame clones alone and is incomplete. That table furnishes V, J and clone size, whereas the DNA furnished D and trimming. The sample records some 13,000 clones, approximately 86% being singletons. V was clipped by 4 bases and J by 0 bases, with 7 bases between them. The CDR3 has 14 amino acids. Germline V gene lookup returns CDR1 MGHRA and CDR2 YSYEKL. The V and J genes are TRBV4-1 and TRBJ1-3; no reliable D call. The clonotype originates from a man older than 75 with acute or convalescent COVID-19. Sequenced material: peripheral blood. CDR3 in amino acids: CASSPFFSGNTIYF. Written as DNA, the CDR3 is TGCGCCAGCAGCCCTTTTTTCTCTGGAAACACCATATATTTT.